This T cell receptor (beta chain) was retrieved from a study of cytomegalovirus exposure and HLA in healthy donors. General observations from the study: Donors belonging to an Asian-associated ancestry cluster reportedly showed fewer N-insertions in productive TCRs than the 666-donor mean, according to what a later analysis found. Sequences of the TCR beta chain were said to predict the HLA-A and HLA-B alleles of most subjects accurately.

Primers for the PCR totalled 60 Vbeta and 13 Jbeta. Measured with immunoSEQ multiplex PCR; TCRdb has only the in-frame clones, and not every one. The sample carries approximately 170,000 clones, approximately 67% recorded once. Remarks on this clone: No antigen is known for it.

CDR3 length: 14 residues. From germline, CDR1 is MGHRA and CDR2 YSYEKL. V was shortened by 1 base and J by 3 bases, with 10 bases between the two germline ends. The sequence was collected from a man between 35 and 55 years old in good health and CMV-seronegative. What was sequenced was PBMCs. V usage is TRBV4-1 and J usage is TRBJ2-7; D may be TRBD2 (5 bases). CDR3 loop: CASSQAEGSYEQYF. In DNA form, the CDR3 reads TGCGCCAGCAGCCAAGCGGAAGGGAGCTACGAGCAGTACTTC.